The following is a TCR beta chain sequence with its context. Its antigen is still unknown. PCR was performed using 60 Vbeta and 13 Jbeta primers. Some clones are missing from TCRdb's copy, which holds only in-frame ones; the method was immunoSEQ multiplex PCR. The repertoire holds roughly 100,000 clones, with about four fifths as singletons. This entry is derived from a study of cytomegalovirus exposure and HLA in healthy donors. Study-level points and caveats: Later genetic work tied a missense DCLRE1C variant to beta-chain V and J trimming.

This CDR3 is built from 16 residues. The V and J ends lost 2 bases and 2 bases respectively, with 19 bases between them. Per the germline V gene, CDR1 is GTSNPN and CDR2 is SVGIG (reference sequence). Sequencing was done on a sample of PBMCs. The chain joins TRBV30 to TRBJ2-7; TRBD1 is a possible D gene (5 bases). This sequence was found in a man younger than 35 in good health and CMV-seropositive. The CDR3 is CAWSPPEAGPPYEQYF. The CDR3 DNA sequence: TGTGCCTGGAGTCCACCTGAGGCAGGGCCGCCCTACGAGCAGTACTTC.